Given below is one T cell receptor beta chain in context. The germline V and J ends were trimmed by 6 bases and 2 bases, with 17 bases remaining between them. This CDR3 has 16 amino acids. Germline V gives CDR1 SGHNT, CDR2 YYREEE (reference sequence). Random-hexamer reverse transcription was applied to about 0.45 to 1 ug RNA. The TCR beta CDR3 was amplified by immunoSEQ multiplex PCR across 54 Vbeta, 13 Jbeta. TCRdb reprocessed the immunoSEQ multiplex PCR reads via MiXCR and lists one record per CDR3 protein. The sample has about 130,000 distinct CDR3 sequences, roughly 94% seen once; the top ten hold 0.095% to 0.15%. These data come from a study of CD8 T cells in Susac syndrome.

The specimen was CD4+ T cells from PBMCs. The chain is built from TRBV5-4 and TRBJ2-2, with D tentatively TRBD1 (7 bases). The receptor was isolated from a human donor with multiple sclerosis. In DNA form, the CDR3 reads TGTGCCAGCAAAGGAGGGGGCAGTTCAAACACCGGGGAGCTGTTTTTT. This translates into CASKGGGSSNTGELFF.